The next 23 T cell receptor beta chains were all read from a single sample in a study of blood T cells in healthy people across ages. A second PCR, run for roughly 7 to 11 cycles, used a sample-barcoded 5' primer plus a J-beta primer mix. TCRdb reprocessed the 5' RACE reads with MiXCR, giving one entry per CDR3 protein. The sample lists over a million distinct CDR3 sequences, roughly 60% seen once, with 6.5% to 8.5% in the top ten. The sequencing sample was made of blood. The receptor source for this set is a man between 18 and 35 years old in good health.

The V gene is TRBV12-3 or TRBV12-4, the J gene TRBJ2-7; TRBD2 might be the D (6 bases). V lost 6 bases and J 2 bases, leaving 14 bases between the germline ends. This CDR3 contains 14 residues. The chain's CDR3 is CASSPSATTYEQYF. The CDR3 bases are TGTGCCAGCAGCCCTAGCGCCACCACCTACGAGCAGTACTTC.

V usage is TRBV6-1 and J usage is TRBJ2-7; D uncertain. CDR1 and CDR2 from the germline V gene are MNHNS and SASEGT. V was cut by 4 bases and J by 5 bases, with 12 bases left in between. This CDR3 region has 13 residues. The CDR3 region is CASSGAVHHEQYF. CDR3 nucleotides: TGTGCCAGCAGTGGAGCAGTTCACCACGAGCAGTACTTC.

V is TRBV18 and J is TRBJ2-5; the D gene is possibly TRBD1 (5 bases). This CDR3 has 14 residues. Trimming pared 3 bases from V and 4 bases from J, leaving 12 bases between. CDR1 is KGHSH, CDR2 LQKENI, per germline. The CDR3 sequence: CASSPPTERETQYF. CDR3 DNA: TGTGCCAGCTCACCGCCGACAGAGAGAGAGACCCAGTACTTC. Using reference TRBV18 and TRBJ2-5 for the parts outside the CDR3, the full variable domain is NAGVMQNPRHLVRRRGQEARLRCSPMKGHSHVYWYRQLPEEGLKFMVYLQKENIIDESGMPKERFSAEFPKEGPSILRIQQVVRGDSAAYFCASSPPTERETQYFGPGTRLLVL.

This clonotype was detected only a few times. The V call is TRBV7-9, the J call TRBJ2-1, with 7 nucleotides matching TRBD2. J was trimmed by 5 bases and V by 10 bases; bases with no gene match: 11. The CDR3 contains 14 residues. CDR1 SEHNR and CDR2 FQNEAQ come from the germline V gene (reference sequence). For the CDR3, the DNA is TGTGCCATCAAAGACGGGAGGACAAACAATGAGCAGTTCTTC. It translates to CAIKDGRTNNEQFF.

CDR3 region: CSVEGHSLGEQYF. The DNA for the CDR3 is TGCAGCGTTGAAGGCCACAGTCTCGGCGAGCAGTACTTC. The chain employs TRBV29-1 and TRBJ2-4; D remains unclear. Gene TRBJ2-7 matches the end of the DNA better, so the J call may be wrong. Germline V gives CDR1 SQVTM, CDR2 ANQGSEA. The CDR3 spans 13 residues.

A few counts support this clonotype. The V and J genes are TRBV11-2 and TRBJ1-6; 10 bases fit TRBD1. V gave up 1 base and J gave up 6 bases; unmatched junction bases: 0. This CDR3 has 15 amino acids. From germline, CDR1 is SGHAT and CDR2 FQNNGV. The CDR3 coding sequence is TGTGCCAGCAGCTTAGGACAGGGGGCTAATTCACCCCTCCACTTT. This sequence encodes CASSLGQGANSPLHF.

The chain recombines TRBV28 with TRBJ1-6, with a weak D call TRBD1 (5 bases). Trimming took off 3 bases at V and 4 bases at J, with 7 bases between the two ends. Germline V gene sequence: CDR1 MDHEN, CDR2 SYDVKM. The CDR3 runs 14 residues. The CDR3 bases are TGTGCCAGCAGTTTCAGGGCTTATAATTCACCCCTCCACTTT. Translated, it gives CASSFRAYNSPLHF. Variable domain in full (rest from reference TRBV28 and TRBJ1-6): DVKVTQSSRYLVKRTGEKVFLECVQDMDHENMFWYRQDPGLGLRLIYFSYDVKMKEKGDIPEGYSVSREKKERFSLILESASTNQTSMYLCASSFRAYNSPLHFGNGTRLTVT.

The CDR3, as DNA: TGTGCCAGCTCCCGATTAAGCGGGAGTCAAGAGACCCAGTACTTC. It translates to CASSRLSGSQETQYF. The chain couples TRBV18 to TRBJ2-5; 8 bases map to TRBD2. Germline V CDR1 and CDR2: KGHSH, LQKENI. The CDR3 totals 15 residues. J gave up 2 bases and V 6 bases, and 8 bases lay outside the gene matches.

The rearrangement links TRBV7-9 to TRBJ1-2; D gene unclear. CDR1 is SEHNR, CDR2 FQNEAQ, per germline (reference sequence). There are 14 residues in the CDR3. V was trimmed by 0 bases and J by 2 bases, leaving 7 bases between them. The CDR3 coding sequence is TGTGCCAGCAGCTTAGCGCATGCCAACTATGGCTACACCTTC. It encodes CASSLAHANYGYTF.

This chain uses TRBV4-1 with TRBJ2-1, with a weak D call TRBD2 (5 bases). The V gene's germline CDR1 is MGHRA and CDR2 YSYEKL. The ends were cut back, 4 bases at V and 9 bases at J, with 13 bases in the middle. This CDR3 is 13 amino acids long. The chain's CDR3 is CASSLLLGFEQFF. DNA of the CDR3: TGCGCCAGCAGCCTTCTACTAGGGTTTGAGCAGTTCTTC.

Of note for this clonotype: A single base separates this from a much larger clone, so it may be a read error. V gene TRBV4-1 combines with J gene TRBJ2-7; D is unresolved. The length of the CDR3 is 13 residues. V was shortened by 0 bases and J by 3 bases, with 6 bases between the two germline ends. Germline CDR1 reads MGHRA; CDR2 reads YSYEKL. The CDR3 spells CASSQDPFYEQYF. In DNA form, the CDR3 reads TGCGCCAGCAGCCAAGATCCCTTCTACGAGCAGTACTTC.

The V call is TRBV10-2, the J call TRBJ1-6; possibly TRBD1 for D (5 bases). Germline V lookup: CDR1 WSHSY, CDR2 SAAADI. V was trimmed by 6 bases and J by 4 bases, leaving 13 bases between them. The CDR3 is made up of 15 amino acids. As DNA, the CDR3 is TGCGCCAGCAGGGGACCCCCGGATTATAATTCACCCCTCCACTTT. Its protein product is CASRGPPDYNSPLHF.

With respect to this clonotype: One end of the junction does not line up with germline, which may come from a read error. CDR3 nucleotides: TGTGCCAGCAGGGACAGGACCACAGATAGGCAGTATTTT. Translated: CASRDRTTDRQYF. This chain connects TRBV7-2 to TRBJ2-3, with 7 bases that match TRBD1. The CDR3 consists of 13 residues. Germline values: CDR1 SGHTA, CDR2 FQGNSA.

This chain connects TRBV25-1 to TRBJ2-1; 10 positions match TRBD2. Germline V gene sequence: CDR1 MGHDK, CDR2 SYGVNS. CDR3 length: 15 amino acids. V lost 1 base, J lost 10 bases, and 7 bases stayed unmatched. The CDR3 DNA reads as TGTGCCAGCAGTGAATGGGCTAGCGGGGGCACCGAGCAGTTCTTC. It yields the protein CASSEWASGGTEQFF. The full variable domain, completed using reference TRBV25-1 and TRBJ2-1, is EADIYQTPRYLVIGTGKKITLECSQTMGHDKMYWYQQDPGMELHLIHYSYGVNSTEKGDLSSESTVSRIRTEHFPLTLESARPSHTSQYLCASSEWASGGTEQFFGPGTRLTVL.

This clonotype was recorded a few times. The chain couples TRBV29-1 to TRBJ2-1; D unresolved. CDR3 length: 12 residues. The V end was cut by 3 bases, the J end by 6 bases, with 9 bases between. Germline CDR1 is SQVTM and CDR2 is ANQGSEA. This CDR3 reads CSVDSGPNEQFF. The CDR3 DNA reads TGCAGCGTTGACAGTGGCCCCAATGAGCAGTTCTTC.

The gene calls are TRBV19 and TRBJ2-7; TRBD2 matches at 7 bases. The germline V gene encodes CDR1 LNHDA and CDR2 SQIVND (reference sequence). The trim removed 3 bases at V and 0 bases at J, leaving 8 bases unmatched. The CDR3 length is 16 residues. The CDR3 reads CASSIGASGSSYEQYF. DNA of the CDR3: TGTGCCAGTAGTATCGGGGCTAGCGGTAGCTCCTACGAGCAGTACTTC. The full variable domain, completed using reference TRBV19 and TRBJ2-7, is DGGITQSPKYLFRKEGQNVTLSCEQNLNHDAMYWYRQDPGQGLRLIYYSQIVNDFQKGDIAEGYSVSREKKESFPLTVTSAQKNPTAFYLCASSIGASGSSYEQYFGPGTRLTVT.

The V call is TRBV12-3 or TRBV12-4, the J call TRBJ2-7, with D maybe TRBD1 (5 bases). Trimming left V 2 bases short and J 3 bases short, with 14 bases between. The CDR3 runs to 15 residues. CDR3 sequence reads: CASSLSPGKYYEQYF. Written as DNA, the CDR3 is TGTGCCAGCAGTTTATCGCCAGGGAAGTACTACGAGCAGTACTTC.

The rearrangement joins TRBV20-1 to TRBJ2-7; perhaps TRBD1 as D (5 bases). Germline CDR1 and CDR2: DFQATT and SNEGSKA (reference sequence). This CDR3 contains 15 residues. The V and J ends lost 2 bases and 0 bases respectively, with 14 bases between them. The CDR3 nucleotides are TGCAGTGCTAGATCCCGGGTAGGGGTCTCCTACGAGCAGTACTTC. This encodes CSARSRVGVSYEQYF.

This chain uses TRBV11-2 with TRBJ2-5; the match to TRBD1 covers 9 bases. The CDR3 runs to 20 residues. J gave up 11 bases and V 4 bases, and 29 bases lay outside the gene matches. Germline V gene sequence: CDR1 SGHAT, CDR2 FQNNGV. CDR3 in amino acids: CASSSLRGTGGLSTRNEQYF. Here the CDR3 DNA reads TGTGCCAGCAGCTCCCTTCGGGGAACAGGGGGCTTATCAACACGGAATGAGCAGTACTTC.

This clonotype was recorded a few times. The chain employs TRBV4-1 and TRBJ2-7; 9 nucleotides agree with TRBD2. Germline values: CDR1 MGHRA, CDR2 YSYEKL. J was trimmed by 2 bases and V by 3 bases; bases with no gene match: 8. This CDR3 has 16 residues. The CDR3 loop reads CASSQYPTSGPYEQYF. The CDR3 coding sequence is TGCGCCAGCAGCCAGTACCCAACTAGCGGGCCCTACGAGCAGTACTTC.

V is TRBV20-1 and J is TRBJ2-1; D remains ambiguous. V lost 5 bases to trimming and J lost 6 bases, with 5 bases between them. This CDR3 has 10 residues. Germline CDR1 DFQATT, CDR2 SNEGSKA (reference sequence). CDR3 residues: CSAGPNEQFF. The CDR3 DNA sequence: TGCAGTGCTGGGCCCAATGAGCAGTTCTTC.

The CDR3 sequence is CASSEPGLYNEQFF. CDR3 in DNA: TGTGCCTCCTCTGAACCGGGACTCTACAATGAGCAGTTCTTC. The V call is TRBV11-2, the J call TRBJ2-1; tentative D call: TRBD2 (6 bases). The CDR3 is 14 residues long. The ends were cut back, 11 bases at V and 3 bases at J, with 17 bases in the middle. Germline lookup yields CDR1 SGHAT and CDR2 FQNNGV.

This clonotype was seen only a few times. The chain carries TRBV4-3 and TRBJ2-5; 9 bases map to TRBD2. Germline V lookup: CDR1 LGHNA, CDR2 YSLEER. V shed 3 bases, J shed 2 bases, and the junction held 1 base outside the gene matches. The CDR3 has 14 amino acids. CDR3 sequence reads: CASSHLAGQETQYF. In nucleotides, the CDR3 is TGCGCCAGCAGCCATCTAGCGGGGCAAGAGACCCAGTACTTC.